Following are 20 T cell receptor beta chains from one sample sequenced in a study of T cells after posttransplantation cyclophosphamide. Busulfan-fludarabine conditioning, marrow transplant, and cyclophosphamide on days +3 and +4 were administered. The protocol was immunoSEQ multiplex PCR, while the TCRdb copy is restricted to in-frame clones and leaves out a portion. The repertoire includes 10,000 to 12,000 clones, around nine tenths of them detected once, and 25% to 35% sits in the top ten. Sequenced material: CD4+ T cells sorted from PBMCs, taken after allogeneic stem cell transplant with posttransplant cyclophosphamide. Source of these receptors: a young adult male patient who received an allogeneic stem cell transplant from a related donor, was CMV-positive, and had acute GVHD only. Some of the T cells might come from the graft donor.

This CDR3 is CAISESARGNTGELFF. CDR3 nucleotide sequence: TGTGCCATCAGTGAGTCAGCCAGGGGAAACACCGGGGAGCTGTTTTTT. This chain connects TRBV10-3 to TRBJ2-2; possibly TRBD1 for D (6 bases). In germline, CDR1 is ENHRY, CDR2 SYGVKD. The CDR3 has 16 amino acids. Trimming took off 0 bases at V and 2 bases at J, with 10 bases between the two ends.

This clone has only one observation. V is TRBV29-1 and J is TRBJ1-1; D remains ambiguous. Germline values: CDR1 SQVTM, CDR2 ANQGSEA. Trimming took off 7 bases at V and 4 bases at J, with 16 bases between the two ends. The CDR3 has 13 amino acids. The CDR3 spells CSARTAPGTEAFF. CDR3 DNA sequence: TGCAGCGCTCGGACTGCGCCAGGCACTGAAGCTTTCTTT.

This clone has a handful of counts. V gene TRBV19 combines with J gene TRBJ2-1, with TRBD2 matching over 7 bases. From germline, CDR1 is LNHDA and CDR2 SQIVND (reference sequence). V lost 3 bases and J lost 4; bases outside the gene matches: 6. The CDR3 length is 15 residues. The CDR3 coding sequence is TGTGCCAGTAGTATGGCGGGGGTCTCTTACAATGAGCAGTTCTTC. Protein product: CASSMAGVSYNEQFF.

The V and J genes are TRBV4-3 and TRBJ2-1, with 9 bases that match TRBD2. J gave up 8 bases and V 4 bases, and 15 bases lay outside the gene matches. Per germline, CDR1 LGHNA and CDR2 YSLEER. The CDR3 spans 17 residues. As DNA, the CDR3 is TGCGCCAGCAGCCCCCTTCCAAGTAGCGGGGGACTGGATGAGCAGTTCTTC. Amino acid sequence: CASSPLPSSGGLDEQFF.

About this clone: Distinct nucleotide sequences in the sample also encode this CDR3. The CDR3 region has the DNA TGTGCCAGCAGCTTAGTCGCGGGCGCCTACAATGAGCAGTTCTTC. This translates into CASSLVAGAYNEQFF. The chain links TRBV7-2 to TRBJ2-1, with D possibly being TRBD2 (5 bases). Germline lookup yields CDR1 SGHTA and CDR2 FQGNSA. The CDR3 has 15 residues. V shed 1 base and J shed 2 bases, with 9 bases lying between them.

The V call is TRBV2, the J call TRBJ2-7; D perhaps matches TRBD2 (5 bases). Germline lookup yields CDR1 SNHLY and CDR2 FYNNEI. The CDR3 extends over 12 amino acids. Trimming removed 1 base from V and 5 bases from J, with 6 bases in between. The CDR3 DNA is TGTGCCAGCAGTGAAGGAGGGAACGAGCAGTACTTC. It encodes CASSEGGNEQYF. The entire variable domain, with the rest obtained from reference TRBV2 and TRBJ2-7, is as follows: EPEVTQTPSHQVTQMGQEVILRCVPISNHLYFYWYRQILGQKVEFLVSFYNNEISEKSEIFDDQFSVERPDGSNFTLKIRSTKLEDSAMYFCASSEGGNEQYFGPGTRLTVT.

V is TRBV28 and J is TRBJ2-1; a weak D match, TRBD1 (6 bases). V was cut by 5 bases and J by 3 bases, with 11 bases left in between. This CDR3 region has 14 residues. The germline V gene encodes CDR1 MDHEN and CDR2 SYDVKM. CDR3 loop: CASSRYRDYNEQFF. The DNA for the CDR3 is TGTGCCAGCAGTCGGTACAGGGACTACAATGAGCAGTTCTTC.

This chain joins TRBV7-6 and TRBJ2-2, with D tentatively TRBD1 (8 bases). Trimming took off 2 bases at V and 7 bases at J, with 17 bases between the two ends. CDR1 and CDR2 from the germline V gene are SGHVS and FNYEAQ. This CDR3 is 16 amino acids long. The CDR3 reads CASSLWEDREGGELFF. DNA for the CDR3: TGTGCCAGCAGCTTATGGGAGGACAGGGAGGGCGGGGAGCTGTTTTTT.

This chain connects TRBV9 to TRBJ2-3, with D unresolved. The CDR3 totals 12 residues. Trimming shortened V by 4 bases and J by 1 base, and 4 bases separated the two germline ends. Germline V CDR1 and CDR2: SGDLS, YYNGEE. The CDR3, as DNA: TGTGCCAGCAGCAGCCGCACAGATACGCAGTATTTT. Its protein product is CASSSRTDTQYF.

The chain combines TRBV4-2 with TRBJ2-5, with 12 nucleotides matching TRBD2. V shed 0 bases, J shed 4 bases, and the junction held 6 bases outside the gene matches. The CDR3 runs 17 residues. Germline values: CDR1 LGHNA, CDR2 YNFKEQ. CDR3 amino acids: CASSQELAGGVGETQYF. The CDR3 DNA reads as TGTGCCAGCAGCCAAGAACTAGCGGGGGGTGTTGGAGAGACCCAGTACTTC.

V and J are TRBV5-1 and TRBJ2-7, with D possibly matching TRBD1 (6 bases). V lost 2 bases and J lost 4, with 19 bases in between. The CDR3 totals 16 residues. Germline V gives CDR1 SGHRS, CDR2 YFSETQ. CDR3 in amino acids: CASSFESGVRRYEQYF. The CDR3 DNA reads TGCGCCAGCAGCTTTGAATCAGGGGTGAGAAGGTACGAGCAGTACTTC.

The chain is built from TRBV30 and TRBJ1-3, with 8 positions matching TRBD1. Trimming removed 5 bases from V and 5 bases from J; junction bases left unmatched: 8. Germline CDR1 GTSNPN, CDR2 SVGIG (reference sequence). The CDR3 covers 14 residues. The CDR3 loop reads CAWGQGFRRNTIYF. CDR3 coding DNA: TGTGCCTGGGGACAGGGCTTCAGGCGAAACACCATATATTTT.

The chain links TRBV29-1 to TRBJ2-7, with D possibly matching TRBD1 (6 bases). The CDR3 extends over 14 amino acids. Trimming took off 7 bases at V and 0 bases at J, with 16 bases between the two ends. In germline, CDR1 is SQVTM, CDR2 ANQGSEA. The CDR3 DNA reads TGCAGCGCCCGTGCTCGGGACAACTCCTACGAGCAGTACTTC. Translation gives CSARARDNSYEQYF.

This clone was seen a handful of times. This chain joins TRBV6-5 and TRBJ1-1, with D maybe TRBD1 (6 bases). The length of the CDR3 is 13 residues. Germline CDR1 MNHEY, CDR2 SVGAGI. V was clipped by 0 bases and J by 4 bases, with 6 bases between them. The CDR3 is CASSYSGGTEAFF. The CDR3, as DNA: TGTGCCAGCAGTTACTCAGGGGGCACTGAAGCTTTCTTT.

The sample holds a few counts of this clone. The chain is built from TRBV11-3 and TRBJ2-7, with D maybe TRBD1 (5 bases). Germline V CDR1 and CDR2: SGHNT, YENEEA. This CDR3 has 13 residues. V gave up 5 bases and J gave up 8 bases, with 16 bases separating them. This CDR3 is CASSVTGTFKQYF. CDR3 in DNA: TGTGCCAGCAGCGTAACAGGAACCTTCAAGCAGTACTTC. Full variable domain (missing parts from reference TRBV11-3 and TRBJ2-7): EAGVVQSPRYKIIEKKQPVAFWCNPISGHNTLYWYLQNLGQGPELLIRYENEEAVDDSQLPKDRFSAERLKGVDSTLKIQPAELGDSAVYLCASSVTGTFKQYFGPGTRLTVT.

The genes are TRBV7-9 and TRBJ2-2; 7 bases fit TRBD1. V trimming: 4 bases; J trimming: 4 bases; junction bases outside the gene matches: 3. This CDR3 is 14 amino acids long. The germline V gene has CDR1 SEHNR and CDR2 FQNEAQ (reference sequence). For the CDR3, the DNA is TGTGCCAGCAGCTGGACAGGTGTCACCGGGGAGCTGTTTTTT. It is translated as CASSWTGVTGELFF.

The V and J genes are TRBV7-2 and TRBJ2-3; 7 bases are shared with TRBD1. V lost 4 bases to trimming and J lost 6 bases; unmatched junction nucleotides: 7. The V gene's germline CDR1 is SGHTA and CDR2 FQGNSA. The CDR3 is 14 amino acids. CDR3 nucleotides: TGTGCCAGCAGCTCAAAGACAGGGAGTGATACGCAGTATTTT. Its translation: CASSSKTGSDTQYF.

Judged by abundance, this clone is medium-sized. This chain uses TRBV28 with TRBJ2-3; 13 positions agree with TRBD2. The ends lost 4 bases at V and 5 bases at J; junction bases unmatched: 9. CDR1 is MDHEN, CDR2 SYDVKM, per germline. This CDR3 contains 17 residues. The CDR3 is CASSSPTSGGLEDTQYF. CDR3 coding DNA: TGTGCCAGCAGTTCCCCGACTAGCGGGGGGCTGGAAGATACGCAGTATTTT. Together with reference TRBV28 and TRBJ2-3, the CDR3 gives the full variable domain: DVKVTQSSRYLVKRTGEKVFLECVQDMDHENMFWYRQDPGLGLRLIYFSYDVKMKEKGDIPEGYSVSREKKERFSLILESASTNQTSMYLCASSSPTSGGLEDTQYFGPGTRLTVL.

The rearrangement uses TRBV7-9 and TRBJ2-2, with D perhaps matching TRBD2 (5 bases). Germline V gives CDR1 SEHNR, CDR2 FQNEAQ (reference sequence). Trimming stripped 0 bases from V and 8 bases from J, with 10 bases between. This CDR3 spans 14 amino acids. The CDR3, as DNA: TGTGCCAGCAGCTTAGCGGGAGAGGTGGGGGAGCTGTTTTTT. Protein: CASSLAGEVGELFF.

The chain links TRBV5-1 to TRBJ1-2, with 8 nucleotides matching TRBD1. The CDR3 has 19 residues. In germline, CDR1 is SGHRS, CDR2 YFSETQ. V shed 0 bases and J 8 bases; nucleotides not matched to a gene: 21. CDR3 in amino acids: CASSLAGSALDRGTAGYTF. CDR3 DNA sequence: TGCGCCAGCAGCTTGGCCGGAAGTGCGCTAGACAGGGGAACTGCCGGCTACACCTTC.